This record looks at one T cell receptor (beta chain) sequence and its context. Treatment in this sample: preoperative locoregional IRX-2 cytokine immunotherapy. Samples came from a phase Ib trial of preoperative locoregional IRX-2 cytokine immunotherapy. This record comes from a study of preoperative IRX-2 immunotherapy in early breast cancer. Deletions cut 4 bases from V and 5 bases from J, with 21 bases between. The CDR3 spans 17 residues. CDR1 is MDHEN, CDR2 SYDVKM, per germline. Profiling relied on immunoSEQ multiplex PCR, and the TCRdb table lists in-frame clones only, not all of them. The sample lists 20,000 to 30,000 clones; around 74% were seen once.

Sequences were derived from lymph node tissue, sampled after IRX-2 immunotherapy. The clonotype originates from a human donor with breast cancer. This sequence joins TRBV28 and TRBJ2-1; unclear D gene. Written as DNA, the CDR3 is TGTGCCAGCAGTTCTCTCTTCGACACAGCAACCCACAATGAGCAGTTCTTC. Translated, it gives CASSSLFDTATHNEQFF.